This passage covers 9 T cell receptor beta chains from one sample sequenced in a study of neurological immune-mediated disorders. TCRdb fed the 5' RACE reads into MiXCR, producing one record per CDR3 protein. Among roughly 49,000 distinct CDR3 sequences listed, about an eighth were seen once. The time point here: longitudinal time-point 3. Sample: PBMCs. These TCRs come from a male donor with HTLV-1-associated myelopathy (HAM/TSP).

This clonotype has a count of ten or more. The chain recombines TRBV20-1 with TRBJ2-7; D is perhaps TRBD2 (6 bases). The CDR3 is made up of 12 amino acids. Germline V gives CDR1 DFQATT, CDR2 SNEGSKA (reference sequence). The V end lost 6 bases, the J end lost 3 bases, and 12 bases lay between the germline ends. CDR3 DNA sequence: TGCAGTGCCAGCCCGGGGGTCTACGAGCAGTACTTC. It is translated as CSASPGVYEQYF.

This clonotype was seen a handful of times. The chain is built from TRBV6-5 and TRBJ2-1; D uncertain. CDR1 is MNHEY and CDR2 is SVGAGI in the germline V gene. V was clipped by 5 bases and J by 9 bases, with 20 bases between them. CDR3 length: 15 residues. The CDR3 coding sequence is TGTGCCAGCAGTATACGGCGGCAGAGAGGTGCTGAGCAGTTCTTC. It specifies CASSIRRQRGAEQFF.

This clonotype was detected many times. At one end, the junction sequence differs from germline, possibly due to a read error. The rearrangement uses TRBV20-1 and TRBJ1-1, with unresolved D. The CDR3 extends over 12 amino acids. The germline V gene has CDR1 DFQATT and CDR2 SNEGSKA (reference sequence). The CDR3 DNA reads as TGCAGTTCTAGGACTGGGAACACTGAAGCTTTCTTT. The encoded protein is CSSRTGNTEAFF.

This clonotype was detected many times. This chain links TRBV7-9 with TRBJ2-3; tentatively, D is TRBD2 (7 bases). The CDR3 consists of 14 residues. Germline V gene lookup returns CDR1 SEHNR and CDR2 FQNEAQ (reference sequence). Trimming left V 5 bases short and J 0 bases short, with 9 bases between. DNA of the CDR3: TGTGCCAGCAGCGAGGGGGGGAGCACAGATACGCAGTATTTT. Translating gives CASSEGGSTDTQYF.

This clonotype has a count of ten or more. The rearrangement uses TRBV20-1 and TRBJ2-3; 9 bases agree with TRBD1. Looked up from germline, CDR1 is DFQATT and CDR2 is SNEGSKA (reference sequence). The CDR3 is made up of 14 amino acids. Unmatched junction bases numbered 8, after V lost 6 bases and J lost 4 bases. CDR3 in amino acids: CSALLDRGADTQYF. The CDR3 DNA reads TGCAGTGCACTTCTGGACAGGGGAGCAGATACGCAGTATTTT.

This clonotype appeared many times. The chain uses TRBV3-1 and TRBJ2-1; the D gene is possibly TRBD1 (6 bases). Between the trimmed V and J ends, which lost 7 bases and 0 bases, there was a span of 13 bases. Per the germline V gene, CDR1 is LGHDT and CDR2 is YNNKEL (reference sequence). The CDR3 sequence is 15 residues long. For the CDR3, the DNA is TGTGCCAGCAAGCCTACAGGGAGCTCCTACAATGAGCAGTTCTTC. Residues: CASKPTGSSYNEQFF.

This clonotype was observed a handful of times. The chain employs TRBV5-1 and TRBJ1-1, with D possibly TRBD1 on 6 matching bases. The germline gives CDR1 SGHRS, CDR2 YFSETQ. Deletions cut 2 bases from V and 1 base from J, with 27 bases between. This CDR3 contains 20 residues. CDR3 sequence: CASSFGTGWSRGRTNTEAFF. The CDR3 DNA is TGCGCCAGCAGCTTCGGCACAGGCTGGAGCAGGGGCCGCACGAACACTGAAGCTTTCTTT.

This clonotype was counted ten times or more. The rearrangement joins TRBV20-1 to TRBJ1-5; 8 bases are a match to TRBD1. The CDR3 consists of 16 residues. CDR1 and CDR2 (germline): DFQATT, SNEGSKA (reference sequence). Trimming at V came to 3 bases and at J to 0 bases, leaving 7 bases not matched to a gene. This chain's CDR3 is CSASGSGGYSNQPQHF. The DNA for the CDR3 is TGCAGTGCTAGTGGTTCAGGGGGCTATAGCAATCAGCCCCAGCATTTT.

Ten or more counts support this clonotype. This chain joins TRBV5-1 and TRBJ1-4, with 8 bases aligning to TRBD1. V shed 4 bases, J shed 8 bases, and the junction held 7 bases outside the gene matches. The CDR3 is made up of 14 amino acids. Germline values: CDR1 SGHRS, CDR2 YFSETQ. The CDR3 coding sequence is TGCGCCAGCAGCCTCGGACAGGGTGGAGAAAAACTGTTTTTT. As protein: CASSLGQGGEKLFF.